These 24 T cell receptor beta chains share one sample of origin, sequenced in a study of cytomegalovirus exposure and HLA in healthy donors. PCR employed 60 Vbeta and 13 Jbeta primers. Using immunoSEQ multiplex PCR, the repertoire was profiled, and TCRdb retains in-frame clones only, with some absent. Here the sample spans 110,000 to 150,000 clones, roughly 80% being singletons. Sequencing input: PBMCs. The receptors derive from a woman between 35 and 50 years old in good health and CMV-seropositive.

This chain connects TRBV28 to TRBJ2-1, with TRBD2 identical over 8 bases. This CDR3 comprises 14 residues. From germline, CDR1 is MDHEN and CDR2 SYDVKM. Unmatched junction bases numbered 5, after V lost 7 bases and J lost 3 bases. The CDR3 is CASTLAGNYNEQFF. The CDR3 DNA reads TGTGCCAGCACCCTAGCGGGTAACTACAATGAGCAGTTCTTC.

The chain employs TRBV2 and TRBJ1-5, with D unclear. The V gene lost 2 bases and the J gene lost 5 bases, with 10 bases spanning the gap. This CDR3 comprises 14 residues. Germline CDR1 is SNHLY and CDR2 is FYNNEI. Here the CDR3 reads CASSERTDYQPQHF. The CDR3, as DNA: TGTGCCAGCAGTGAACGCACAGATTATCAGCCCCAGCATTTT. Filled out from reference TRBV2 and TRBJ1-5, the complete variable domain reads EPEVTQTPSHQVTQMGQEVILRCVPISNHLYFYWYRQILGQKVEFLVSFYNNEISEKSEIFDDQFSVERPDGSNFTLKIRSTKLEDSAMYFCASSERTDYQPQHFGDGTRLSIL.

In this sample, this clone turned up a few times. This chain uses TRBV10-2 with TRBJ2-7; TRBD2 might be the D (5 bases). The germline V gene encodes CDR1 WSHSY and CDR2 SAAADI. V was trimmed by 8 bases and J by 2 bases, leaving 10 bases between them. The CDR3 has 12 amino acids. CDR3 DNA: TGCGCCAGCGGGAAGGGAGCCTACGAGCAGTACTTC. Encoded protein: CASGKGAYEQYF.

This clone has a handful of counts. The chain joins TRBV4-3 to TRBJ1-1; no reliable D call. The length of the CDR3 is 15 residues. The germline V and J ends were trimmed by 0 bases and 0 bases, with 8 bases remaining between them. Germline CDR1 and CDR2: LGHNA and YSLEER. CDR3 sequence reads: CASSQDRFMNTEAFF. In nucleotides, the CDR3 is TGCGCCAGCAGCCAAGATCGGTTTATGAACACTGAAGCTTTCTTT.

This chain uses TRBV28 with TRBJ2-7; TRBD1 agrees at 10 bases. This CDR3 has 14 amino acids. Germline V gene sequence: CDR1 MDHEN, CDR2 SYDVKM. Trimming at V came to 4 bases and at J to 5 bases, leaving 5 bases not matched to a gene. As DNA, the CDR3 is TGTGCCAGCAGTTCATATGGGACAGGGGACGAGCAGTACTTC. This gives the protein CASSSYGTGDEQYF.

The chain couples TRBV7-8 to TRBJ2-2; D perhaps matches TRBD2 (7 bases). V gave up 1 base and J gave up 1 base, with 10 bases separating them. The CDR3 is made up of 16 amino acids. CDR1 SGHVS and CDR2 FQNEAQ come from the germline V gene. CDR3 region: CASSLEGGGNTGELFF. The CDR3, as DNA: TGTGCCAGCAGCTTAGAGGGAGGGGGGAACACCGGGGAGCTGTTTTTT.

This sequence joins TRBV10-3 and TRBJ2-7, with TRBD1 as a possible D gene (5 bases). The CDR3 length is 13 residues. The V end lost 6 bases, the J end lost 0 bases, and 9 bases lay between the germline ends. Per germline, CDR1 ENHRY and CDR2 SYGVKD. The CDR3 DNA sequence: TGTGCCATCAGGCCAACAGGCTCCTACGAGCAGTACTTC. Encoded protein: CAIRPTGSYEQYF.

This clone showed up just a few times. The chain couples TRBV6-1 to TRBJ1-4; 7 nucleotides align to TRBD1. Germline values: CDR1 MNHNS, CDR2 SASEGT. There are 14 residues in the CDR3. V was pared by 8 bases and J by 8 bases, with 11 bases of the junction left unmatched. The CDR3 region is CASSGRDRKEKLFF. Here the CDR3 DNA reads TGTGCCAGCTCCGGACGGGACAGAAAAGAAAAACTGTTTTTT.

The chain has TRBV4-3 and TRBJ2-7, with 9 positions matching TRBD1. The CDR3 length is 14 residues. Germline V CDR1 and CDR2: LGHNA, YSLEER. Trimming at V came to 3 bases and at J to 6 bases, leaving 6 bases not matched to a gene. The CDR3 loop is CASSQGDRAVEQYF. CDR3 coding DNA: TGCGCCAGCAGCCAGGGGGACAGGGCAGTCGAGCAGTACTTC.

The chain has TRBV11-2 and TRBJ1-5; unclear D gene. The V and J ends lost 3 bases and 5 bases respectively, with 8 bases between them. Germline-derived CDR1 and CDR2 are SGHAT and FQNNGV. This CDR3 is built from 13 residues. As DNA, the CDR3 is TGTGCCAGCAGCTTTGCAGAGGATCAGCCCCAGCATTTT. Protein product: CASSFAEDQPQHF.

This rearrangement joins TRBV18 to TRBJ1-2, with D uncertain. The CDR3 is made up of 15 amino acids. Per germline, CDR1 KGHSH and CDR2 LQKENI. V shed 3 bases and J shed 0 bases, with 11 bases lying between them. CDR3 sequence reads: CASSPDAGTNYGYTF. The CDR3 DNA follows: TGTGCCAGCTCACCGGATGCGGGGACTAACTATGGCTACACCTTC. Full variable domain (missing parts from reference TRBV18 and TRBJ1-2): NAGVMQNPRHLVRRRGQEARLRCSPMKGHSHVYWYRQLPEEGLKFMVYLQKENIIDESGMPKERFSAEFPKEGPSILRIQQVVRGDSAAYFCASSPDAGTNYGYTFGSGTRLTVV.

The gene calls are TRBV10-3 and TRBJ2-7; 9 bases align to TRBD1. This CDR3 spans 17 amino acids. Germline lookup yields CDR1 ENHRY and CDR2 SYGVKD. The junction had 10 bases not matched to a gene; V was cut back by 4 bases and J by 0 bases. CDR3: CAISGEDRGPSSYEQYF. CDR3 bases: TGTGCCATCAGTGGCGAGGACAGGGGTCCCAGCTCCTACGAGCAGTACTTC.

This clone was seen ten or more times. J is TRBJ2-1 and V is TRBV2; D unresolved. The CDR3 contains 12 residues. Germline loops: CDR1 SNHLY, CDR2 FYNNEI. Deletions cut 3 bases from V and 8 bases from J, with 8 bases between. This CDR3 reads CASSERRDEQFF. CDR3 nucleotide sequence: TGTGCCAGCAGTGAGAGGCGAGATGAGCAGTTCTTC.

The V gene is TRBV2, the J gene TRBJ2-7; TRBD2 agrees at 7 bases. The CDR3 covers 13 residues. J gave up 5 bases and V 6 bases, and 7 bases lay outside the gene matches. Germline values: CDR1 SNHLY, CDR2 FYNNEI. This chain's CDR3 is CASSVTSVHEQYF. DNA of the CDR3: TGTGCCAGCAGCGTTACTAGCGTCCACGAGCAGTACTTC.

The CDR3 nucleotides are TGTGCCAGCAGCTTGGAAGGGTGGACAGGGACCTACGAGCAGTACTTC. Amino acid sequence: CASSLEGWTGTYEQYF. The gene calls are TRBV7-8 and TRBJ2-7; 8 bases line up with TRBD1. Germline loops: CDR1 SGHVS, CDR2 FQNEAQ. V shed 3 bases and J 2 bases; nucleotides not matched to a gene: 9. This CDR3 spans 16 amino acids.

This sequence joins TRBV21-1 and TRBJ2-3; the DNA was not used to check the table's D call, TRBD1. TRBV21-1 is a recognized pseudogene. The CDR3 is 17 residues long. The CDR3: CASSPPKSPSRGNTQYF. The CDR3 DNA follows: TGTGCCAGCAGCCCACCAAAGAGTCCTAGCAGGGGGAATACGCAGTATTTT.

The gene calls are TRBV4-2 and TRBJ1-1; TRBD1 is a possible D gene (5 bases). Germline loops: CDR1 LGHNA, CDR2 YNFKEQ. V was shortened by 0 bases and J by 5 bases, with 16 bases between the two germline ends. CDR3 size: 16 residues. The CDR3 nucleotides are TGTGCCAGCAGCCAAGACCGCGGGGGTTGGGGGACTGAAGCTTTCTTT. Translated, it gives CASSQDRGGWGTEAFF.

This clone was seen a few times. The chain is built from TRBV6-6 and TRBJ1-5; 9 bases are a match to TRBD1. This CDR3 is 15 amino acids long. Germline CDR1 MNHNY, CDR2 SVGAGI (reference sequence). Trimming took 2 bases from V and 7 from J; bases not matched to a gene: 6. The CDR3: CASSYTGQGRQPQHF. CDR3 coding DNA: TGTGCCAGCAGTTACACAGGACAGGGGCGCCAGCCCCAGCATTTT.

The CDR3 DNA is TGTGCCAGCAGCGGATGGAGGGACAGTCTACGCTCTGGGGCCAACGTCCTGACTTTC. It encodes CASSGWRDSLRSGANVLTF. The gene calls are TRBV2 and TRBJ2-6, with D maybe TRBD1 (7 bases). Germline-derived CDR1 and CDR2 are SNHLY and FYNNEI. This CDR3 spans 19 amino acids. With 6 bases removed from V and 0 bases from J, the gap between germline ends came to 21 bases.

This chain joins TRBV5-8 and TRBJ2-7; D may be TRBD2 (6 bases). Trimming removed 0 bases from V and 2 bases from J, with 12 bases in between. The CDR3 spans 15 residues. From germline, CDR1 is SGHTS and CDR2 YDEGEE. The CDR3 region has the DNA TGTGCCAGCAGCTTGGACGCGGGGTGGGCCTACGAGCAGTACTTC. Protein: CASSLDAGWAYEQYF.

In this sample, this clone turned up once. V gene TRBV19 combines with J gene TRBJ1-1, with a weak D call TRBD1 (6 bases). From germline, CDR1 is LNHDA and CDR2 SQIVND (reference sequence). The CDR3 runs to 15 residues. Trimming removed 5 bases at V and 7 bases at J, with 20 bases between. CDR3 loop: CASSPPRQVVDEAFF. The CDR3 DNA sequence: TGTGCCAGTAGTCCCCCACGACAGGTGGTTGATGAAGCTTTCTTT.

This clone turned up a few times. The genes are TRBV10-3 and TRBJ2-3; 10 nucleotides line up with TRBD2. The CDR3 sequence is 15 residues long. Per the germline V gene, CDR1 is ENHRY and CDR2 is SYGVKD. V lost 4 bases, J lost 4 bases, and 5 bases stayed unmatched. This CDR3 reads CAISGASGSSDTQYF. As DNA, the CDR3 is TGTGCCATCAGTGGGGCTAGCGGGAGCTCAGATACGCAGTATTTT.

This clone has a single count. The chain uses TRBV10-3 and TRBJ1-2; D gene unclear. Between the trimmed V and J ends, which lost 0 bases and 7 bases, there was a span of 6 bases. Per the germline V gene, CDR1 is ENHRY and CDR2 is SYGVKD. CDR3 length equals 12 residues. The CDR3 DNA follows: TGTGCCATCAGTGAGTCTCTTAGTGGCTACACCTTC. Translation gives CAISESLSGYTF.

This clone occurred once. This chain connects TRBV10-3 to TRBJ2-7, with D maybe TRBD1 (6 bases). The CDR3 has 15 residues. The germline gives CDR1 ENHRY, CDR2 SYGVKD. The V and J ends lost 3 bases and 2 bases respectively, with 14 bases between them. The CDR3: CAISERTADPYEQYF. The CDR3 DNA reads as TGTGCCATCAGTGAACGGACAGCGGACCCCTACGAGCAGTACTTC.